Sequencing of this T cell receptor beta chain was carried out in a study of blood T cell repertoires in COVID-19. About the research overall: Nucleic acid was either cDNA or gDNA, and it came from T cells, B-cell-depleted T cells, or PBMCs.

Germline CDR1 SGHTA, CDR2 FQGTGA. The J segment lost 0 bases and the V segment lost 2 bases, leaving 18 bases of the junction unmatched. This CDR3 is built from 21 residues. As handled by the study authors: Quantification of nucleated cells was approximated via reference gene primer amplification. The repertoire was sequenced with immunoSEQ multiplex PCR; TCRdb's copy has only in-frame clones and lacks some. The V and J calls and clone size are taken from that table; D and trimming were inferred from the DNA. Of about 120,000 clones detected, 82% appear once; the ten largest clones hold 3.5% to 5.5%.

The chain is built from TRBV7-3 and TRBJ1-4; 7 bases agree with TRBD1. The source material was peripheral blood. The sequence was obtained from a woman in her 70s with acute or convalescent COVID-19. In DNA form, the CDR3 reads TGTGCCAGCAGCTTACCTCGTACGACAGGGTGGGGACCATCAACTAATGAAAAACTGTTTTTT. Residues: CASSLPRTTGWGPSTNEKLFF.